This T cell receptor (beta chain) was captured in a study of CD8 T cells in Susac syndrome. CD8+ and CD4+ T cells were negatively isolated; TEMRA cells were FACS-enriched. RNA in amounts of about 0.5 to 1 ug was reverse transcribed with random hexamers. An immunoSEQ multiplex PCR generated amplified TCR beta CDR3 products spanning 54 Vbeta and 13 Jbeta. Via MiXCR, TCRdb re-called the immunoSEQ multiplex PCR reads, giving one row per CDR3 protein. The data contain 130,000 to 150,000 distinct CDR3 sequences, about 94% of them singletons. V was shortened by 0 bases and J by 1 base, with 9 bases between the two germline ends. CDR1 and CDR2 from the germline V gene are DFQATT and SNEGSKA (reference sequence). The CDR3 consists of 15 residues. Whole-study results and caveats: The study admitted that it had a relatively small number of individuals in its TCR sequencing and HLA analysis.

With regard to this clonotype: Its specificity is unknown.

The sequence was collected from a human donor with Susac syndrome. The chain links TRBV20-1 to TRBJ2-2; maybe TRBD2 (5 bases). Material for sequencing was CD4+ T cells from PBMCs. In DNA form, the CDR3 reads TGCAGTGCTAGAGATTGGGGAGAGAACACCGGGGAGCTGTTTTTT. It encodes CSARDWGENTGELFF.